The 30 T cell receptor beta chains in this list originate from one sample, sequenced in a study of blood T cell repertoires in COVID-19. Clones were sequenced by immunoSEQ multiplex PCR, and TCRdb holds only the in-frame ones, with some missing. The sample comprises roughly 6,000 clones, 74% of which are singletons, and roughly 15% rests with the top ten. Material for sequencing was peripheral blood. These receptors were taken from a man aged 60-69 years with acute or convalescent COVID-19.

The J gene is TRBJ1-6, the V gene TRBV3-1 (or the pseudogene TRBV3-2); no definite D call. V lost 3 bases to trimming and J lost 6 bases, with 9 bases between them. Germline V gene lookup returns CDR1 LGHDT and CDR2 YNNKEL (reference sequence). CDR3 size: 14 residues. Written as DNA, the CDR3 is TGTGCCAGCAGCCACGGTCACCTTAATTCACCCCTCCACTTT. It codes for CASSHGHLNSPLHF.

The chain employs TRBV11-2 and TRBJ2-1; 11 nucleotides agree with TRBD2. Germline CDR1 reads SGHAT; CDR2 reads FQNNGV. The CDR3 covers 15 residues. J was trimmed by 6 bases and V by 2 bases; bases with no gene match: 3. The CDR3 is CASSLRLAGGNEQFF. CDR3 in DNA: TGTGCCAGCAGCTTAAGGCTAGCGGGGGGCAATGAGCAGTTCTTC.

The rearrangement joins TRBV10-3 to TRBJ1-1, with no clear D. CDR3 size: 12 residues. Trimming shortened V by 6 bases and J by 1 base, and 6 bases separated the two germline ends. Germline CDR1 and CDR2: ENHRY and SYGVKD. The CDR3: CAIRNTNTEAFF. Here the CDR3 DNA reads TGTGCCATCAGGAACACGAACACTGAAGCTTTCTTT.

CDR3 DNA sequence: TGCGCCAGCAGCCAATCCATAGCGGGAGGTAGTGAGCAGTACTTC. Translated, it gives CASSQSIAGGSEQYF. This chain uses TRBV4-1 with TRBJ2-7, with 10 bases matching TRBD2. This CDR3 has 15 residues. Germline lookup yields CDR1 MGHRA and CDR2 YSYEKL. Trimming at V came to 2 bases and at J to 7 bases, leaving 8 bases not matched to a gene.

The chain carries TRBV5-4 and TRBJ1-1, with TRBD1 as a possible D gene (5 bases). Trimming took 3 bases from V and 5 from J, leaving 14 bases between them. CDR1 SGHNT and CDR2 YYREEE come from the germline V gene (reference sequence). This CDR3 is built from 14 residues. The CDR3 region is CASSSSQGRTEAFF. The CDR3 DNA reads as TGTGCCAGCAGCTCATCCCAGGGAAGGACTGAAGCTTTCTTT.

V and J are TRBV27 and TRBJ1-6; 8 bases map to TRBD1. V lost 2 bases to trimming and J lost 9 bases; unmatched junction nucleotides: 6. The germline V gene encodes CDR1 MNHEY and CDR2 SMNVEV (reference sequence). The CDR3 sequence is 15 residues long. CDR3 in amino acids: CASSLGQGYRSPLHF. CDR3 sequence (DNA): TGTGCCAGCAGTTTAGGACAGGGTTATCGTTCACCCCTCCACTTT.

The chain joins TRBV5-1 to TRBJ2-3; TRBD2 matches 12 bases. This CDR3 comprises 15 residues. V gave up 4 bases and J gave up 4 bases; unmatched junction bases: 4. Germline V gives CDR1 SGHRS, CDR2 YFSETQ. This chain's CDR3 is CASSRLAGAPDTQYF. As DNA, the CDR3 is TGCGCCAGCAGCAGACTAGCGGGAGCCCCAGATACGCAGTATTTT.

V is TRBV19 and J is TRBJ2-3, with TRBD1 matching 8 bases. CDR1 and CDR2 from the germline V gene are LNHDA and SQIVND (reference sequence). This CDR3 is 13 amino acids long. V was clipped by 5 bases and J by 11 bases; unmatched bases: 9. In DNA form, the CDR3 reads TGTGCCAGTAGTGCCGGACAGGGACAGGTGCAGTATTTT. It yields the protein CASSAGQGQVQYF.

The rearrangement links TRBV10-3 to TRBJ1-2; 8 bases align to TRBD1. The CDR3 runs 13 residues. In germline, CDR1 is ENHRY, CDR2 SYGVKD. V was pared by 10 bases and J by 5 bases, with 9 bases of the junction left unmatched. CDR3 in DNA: TGTGCCAGCTTGCAGGACAGGGAATATGGCTACACCTTC. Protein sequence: CASLQDREYGYTF.

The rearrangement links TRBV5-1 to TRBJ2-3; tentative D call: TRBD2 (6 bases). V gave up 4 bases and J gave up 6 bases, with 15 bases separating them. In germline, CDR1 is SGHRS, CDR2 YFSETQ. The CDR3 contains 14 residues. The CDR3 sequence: CASSPQTSSDTQYF. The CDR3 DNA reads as TGCGCCAGCAGCCCCCAGACTAGTTCGGATACGCAGTATTTT.

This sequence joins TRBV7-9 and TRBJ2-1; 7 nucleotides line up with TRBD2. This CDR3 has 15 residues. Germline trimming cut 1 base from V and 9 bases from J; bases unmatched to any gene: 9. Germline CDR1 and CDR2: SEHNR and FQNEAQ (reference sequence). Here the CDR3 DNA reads TGTGCCAGCAGCTTAGGTTTTGGGCGGGAGACTGAGCAGTTCTTC. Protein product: CASSLGFGRETEQFF. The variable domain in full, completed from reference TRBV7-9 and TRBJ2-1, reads DTGVSQNPRHKITKRGQNVTFRCDPISEHNRLYWYRQTLGQGPEFLTYFQNEAQLEKSRLLSDRFSAERPKGSFSTLEIQRTEQGDSAMYLCASSLGFGRETEQFFGPGTRLTVL.

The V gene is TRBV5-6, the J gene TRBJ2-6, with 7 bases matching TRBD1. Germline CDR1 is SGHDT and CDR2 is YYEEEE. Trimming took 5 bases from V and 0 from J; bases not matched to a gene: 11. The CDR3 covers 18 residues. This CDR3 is CASRKTGTVPSGANVLTF. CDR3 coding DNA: TGTGCCAGCAGAAAGACCGGGACAGTTCCCTCTGGGGCCAACGTCCTGACTTTC.

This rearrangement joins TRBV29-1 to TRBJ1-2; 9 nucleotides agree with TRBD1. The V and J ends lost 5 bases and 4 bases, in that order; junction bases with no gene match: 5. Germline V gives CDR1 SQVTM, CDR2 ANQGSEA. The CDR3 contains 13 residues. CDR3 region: CSVPGQGGYGYTF. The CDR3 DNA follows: TGCAGCGTTCCGGGACAGGGCGGCTATGGCTACACCTTC.

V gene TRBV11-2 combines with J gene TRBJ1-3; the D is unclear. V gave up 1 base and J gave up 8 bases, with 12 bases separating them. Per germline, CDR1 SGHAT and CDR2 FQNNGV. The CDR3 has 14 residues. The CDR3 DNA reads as TGTGCCAGCAGCTTAGTTGTGCCACCGGACACCATATATTTT. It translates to CASSLVVPPDTIYF.

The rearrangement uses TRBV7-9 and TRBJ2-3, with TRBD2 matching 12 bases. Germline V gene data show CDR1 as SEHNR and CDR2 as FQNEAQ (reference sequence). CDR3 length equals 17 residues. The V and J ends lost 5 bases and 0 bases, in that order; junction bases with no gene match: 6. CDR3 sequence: CASSRAGTSGSTDTQYF. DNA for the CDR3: TGTGCCAGCAGCCGTGCCGGGACTAGCGGGAGCACAGATACGCAGTATTTT.

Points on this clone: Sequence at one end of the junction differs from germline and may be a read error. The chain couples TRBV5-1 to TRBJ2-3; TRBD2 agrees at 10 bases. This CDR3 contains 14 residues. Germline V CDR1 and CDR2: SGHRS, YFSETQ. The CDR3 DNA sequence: TGCGCCCGCAGCGGGGGGGGACCCGGGGATACGCAGTATTTT. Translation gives CARSGGGPGDTQYF.

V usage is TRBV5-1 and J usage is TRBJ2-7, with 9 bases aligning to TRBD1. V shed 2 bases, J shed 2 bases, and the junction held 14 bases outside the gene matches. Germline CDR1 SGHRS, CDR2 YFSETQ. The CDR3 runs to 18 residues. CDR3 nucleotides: TGCGCCAGCAGCTTTACCGGGACAGGGAGATCAACAGCCTACGAGCAGTACTTC. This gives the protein CASSFTGTGRSTAYEQYF.

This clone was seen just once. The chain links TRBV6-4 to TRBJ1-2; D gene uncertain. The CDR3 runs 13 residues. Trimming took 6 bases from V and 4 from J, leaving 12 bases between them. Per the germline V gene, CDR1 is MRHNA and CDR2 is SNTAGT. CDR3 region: CASSGSGTYGYTF. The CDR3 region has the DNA TGTGCCAGCAGCGGGAGCGGAACCTATGGCTACACCTTC.

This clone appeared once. CDR3 protein: CASGKGRATEAFF. The CDR3 DNA sequence: TGTGCCAGCGGCAAGGGGAGGGCGACTGAAGCTTTCTTT. The gene calls are TRBV2 and TRBJ1-1; D is perhaps TRBD1 (5 bases). Trimming shortened V by 8 bases and J by 5 bases, and 15 bases separated the two germline ends. From germline, CDR1 is SNHLY and CDR2 FYNNEI. The CDR3 spans 13 residues.

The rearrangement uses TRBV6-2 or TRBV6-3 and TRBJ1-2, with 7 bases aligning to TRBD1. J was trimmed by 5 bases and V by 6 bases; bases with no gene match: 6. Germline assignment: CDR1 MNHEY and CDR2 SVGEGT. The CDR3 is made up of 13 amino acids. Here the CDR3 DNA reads TGTGCCAGCAGCCGCGGGACAGAGTATGGCTACACCTTC. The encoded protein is CASSRGTEYGYTF.

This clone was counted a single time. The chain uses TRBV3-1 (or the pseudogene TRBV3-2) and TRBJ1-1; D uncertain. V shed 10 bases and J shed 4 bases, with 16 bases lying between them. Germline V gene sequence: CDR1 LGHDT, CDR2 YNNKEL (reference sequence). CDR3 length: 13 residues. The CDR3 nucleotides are TGTGCCACCCAATCGAGAGGCGGCACTGAAGCTTTCTTT. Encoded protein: CATQSRGGTEAFF.

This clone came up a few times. CDR3 DNA: TGTGCCAGCAGTTTAACGACAGCATCTTCCTATGGCTACACCTTC. Translating gives CASSLTTASSYGYTF. The V call is TRBV27, the J call TRBJ1-2; TRBD1 might be the D (5 bases). Trimming stripped 2 bases from V and 4 bases from J, with 14 bases between. This CDR3 has 15 amino acids. Germline V gene data show CDR1 as MNHEY and CDR2 as SMNVEV (reference sequence).

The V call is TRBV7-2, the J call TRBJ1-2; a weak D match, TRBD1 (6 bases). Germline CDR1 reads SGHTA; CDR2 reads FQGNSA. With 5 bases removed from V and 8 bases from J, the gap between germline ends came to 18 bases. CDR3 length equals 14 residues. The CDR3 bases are TGTGCCAGCAGCCTTCTTTCACAGGGTTACGGCTACACCTTC. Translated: CASSLLSQGYGYTF.

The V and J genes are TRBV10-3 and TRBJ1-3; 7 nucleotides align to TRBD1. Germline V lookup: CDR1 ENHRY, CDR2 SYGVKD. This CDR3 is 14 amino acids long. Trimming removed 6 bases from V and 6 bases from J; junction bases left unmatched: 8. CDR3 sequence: CAIRVGDSLNTIYF. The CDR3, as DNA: TGTGCCATCAGAGTAGGGGACAGTTTAAACACCATATATTTT.

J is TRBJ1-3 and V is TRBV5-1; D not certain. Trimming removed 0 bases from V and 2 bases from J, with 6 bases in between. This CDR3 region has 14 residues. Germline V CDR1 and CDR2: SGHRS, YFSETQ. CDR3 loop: CASSLGVAGNTIYF. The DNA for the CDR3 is TGCGCCAGCAGCTTGGGTGTAGCTGGAAACACCATATATTTT.

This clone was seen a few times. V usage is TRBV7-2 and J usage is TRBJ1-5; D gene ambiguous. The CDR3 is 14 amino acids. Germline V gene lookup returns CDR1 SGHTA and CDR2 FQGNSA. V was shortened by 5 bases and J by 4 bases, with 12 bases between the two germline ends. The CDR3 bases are TGTGCCAGCAGCCCAGGCTCAGTAAATCAGCCCCAGCATTTT. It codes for CASSPGSVNQPQHF.

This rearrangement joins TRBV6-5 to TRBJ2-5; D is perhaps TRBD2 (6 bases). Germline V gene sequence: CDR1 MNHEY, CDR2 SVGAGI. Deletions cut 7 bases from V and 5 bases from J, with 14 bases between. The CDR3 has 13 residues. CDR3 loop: CASTKPGVETQYF. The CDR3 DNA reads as TGTGCCAGCACCAAGCCGGGGGTCGAGACCCAGTACTTC.

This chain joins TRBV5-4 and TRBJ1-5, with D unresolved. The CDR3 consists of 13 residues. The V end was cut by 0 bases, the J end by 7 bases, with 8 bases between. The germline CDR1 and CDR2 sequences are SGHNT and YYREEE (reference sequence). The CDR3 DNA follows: TGTGCCAGCAGCTTGGACGGAGAGCAGCCCCAGCATTTT. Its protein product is CASSLDGEQPQHF. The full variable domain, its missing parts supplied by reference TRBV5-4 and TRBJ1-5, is ETGVTQSPTHLIKTRGQQVTLRCSSQSGHNTVSWYQQALGQGPQFIFQYYREEENGRGNFPPRFSGLQFPNYSSELNVNALELDDSALYLCASSLDGEQPQHFGDGTRLSIL.

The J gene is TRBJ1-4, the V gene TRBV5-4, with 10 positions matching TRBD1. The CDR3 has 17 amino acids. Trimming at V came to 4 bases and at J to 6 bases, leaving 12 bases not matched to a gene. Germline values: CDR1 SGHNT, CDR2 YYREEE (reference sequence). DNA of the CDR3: TGTGCCAGCAGCCAAGCTCTAGGGACAGGGGTCGATGAAAAACTGTTTTTT. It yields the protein CASSQALGTGVDEKLFF.

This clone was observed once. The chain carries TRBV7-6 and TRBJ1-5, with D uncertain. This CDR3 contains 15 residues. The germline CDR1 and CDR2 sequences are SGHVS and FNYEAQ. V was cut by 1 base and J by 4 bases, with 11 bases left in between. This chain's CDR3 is CASSLGREGNQPQHF. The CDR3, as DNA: TGTGCCAGCAGCTTAGGGAGGGAAGGTAATCAGCCCCAGCATTTT.